Included here is one TCR beta chain sequence, with context. Antigen: not known. This specimen comes from a study of T cell responses to AZD1222 COVID-19 vaccine. Findings and caveats of the study: Donors were mostly white British, more females; clonal diversity possibly underestimated. None of the repertoires were sampled until the peak T cell response had passed.

J lost 7 bases, V lost 5 bases, and 3 bases had no gene match. From germline, CDR1 is LGHNA and CDR2 YNFKEQ. The CDR3 has 14 residues. TCRdb's copy holds only in-frame clones and misses some; the assay was immunoSEQ multiplex PCR. The data show 70,000 to 95,000 clones, around 89% seen once. The specimen comprised peripheral blood, sampled 28 days after the second AZD1222 dose. J is TRBJ2-1 and V is TRBV4-2; 12 nucleotides line up with TRBD2. The clonotype was recovered from an adult who received the AZD1222 COVID-19 vaccine. The DNA of the CDR3 is TGTGCCAGCAGCGTGACTAGCGGGGGTAATGAGCAGTTCTTC. This gives the protein CASSVTSGGNEQFF.